Presented here are 5 T cell receptor beta chains from one specimen sequenced in a study of shared clonotypes between healthy human individuals. TCRdb keeps only in-frame clones here, not all; method: immunoSEQ multiplex PCR. This sample has approximately 1.5 million clones, with approximately 98% found just once. What was sequenced was naive CD4+ T cells sorted from blood. Regarding subset: CD45RA+ positively selected. The receptors stem from a man in his thirties or forties in good health.

The V call is TRBV7-9, the J call TRBJ2-3; D perhaps matches TRBD2 (5 bases). The germline gives CDR1 SEHNR, CDR2 FQNEAQ (reference sequence). Trimming removed 5 bases from V and 9 bases from J, with 21 bases in between. The CDR3 is 15 amino acids. Written as DNA, the CDR3 is TGTGCCAGCAGCCTGATGCCTCTCGGACTGGGGACGCAGTATTTT. Protein product: CASSLMPLGLGTQYF.

The chain recombines TRBV6-5 with TRBJ2-7; D possibly corresponds to TRBD1 (6 bases). The V end was cut by 2 bases, the J end by 2 bases, with 10 bases between. The CDR3 is 14 amino acids. Germline values: CDR1 MNHEY, CDR2 SVGAGI. CDR3 sequence: CASSYPGQPYEQYF. CDR3 nucleotide sequence: TGTGCCAGCAGTTACCCGGGACAACCCTACGAGCAGTACTTC.

The V and J genes are TRBV25-1 and TRBJ2-7; D ambiguous. The CDR3 covers 15 residues. The germline V gene encodes CDR1 MGHDK and CDR2 SYGVNS. The ends were cut back, 4 bases at V and 1 base at J, with 14 bases in the middle. Here the CDR3 reads CASSGLLQQSYEQYF. As DNA, the CDR3 is TGTGCCAGCAGTGGCCTCCTACAACAATCCTACGAGCAGTACTTC.

The V call is TRBV28, the J call TRBJ1-1; D ambiguous. The CDR3 totals 13 residues. V was cut by 6 bases and J by 5 bases, with 13 bases left in between. Germline loops: CDR1 MDHEN, CDR2 SYDVKM. The DNA for the CDR3 is TGTGCCAGCAGCTTGCCGACTTGGACTGAAGCTTTCTTT. Amino acid sequence: CASSLPTWTEAFF.

This clone came up a few times. Different DNA sequences within this sample yield the same CDR3. The genes are TRBV7-2 and TRBJ2-7; no definite D call. V gave up 6 bases and J gave up 3 bases, with 6 bases separating them. CDR1 is SGHTA, CDR2 FQGNSA, per germline. The CDR3 is made up of 11 amino acids. The CDR3 DNA reads TGTGCCAGCAGTTTAAGCTACGAGCAGTACTTC. The encoded protein is CASSLSYEQYF.